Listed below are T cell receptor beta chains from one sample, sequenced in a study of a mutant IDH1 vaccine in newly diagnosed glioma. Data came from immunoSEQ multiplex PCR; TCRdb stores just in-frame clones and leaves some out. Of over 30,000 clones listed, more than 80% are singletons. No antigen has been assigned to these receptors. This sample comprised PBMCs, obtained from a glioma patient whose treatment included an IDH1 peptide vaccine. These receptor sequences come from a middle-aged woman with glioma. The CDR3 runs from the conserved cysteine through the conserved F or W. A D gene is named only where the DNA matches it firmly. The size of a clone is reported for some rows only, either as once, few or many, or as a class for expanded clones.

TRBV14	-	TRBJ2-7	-	CASSQQETYYEQYF	TGTGCCAGCAGCCAGCAGGAGACCTACTACGAGCAGTACTTC
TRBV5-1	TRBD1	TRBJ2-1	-	CASSRGTGATYNEQFF	TGCGCCAGCAGCCGGGGGACAGGGGCAACCTACAATGAGCAGTTCTTC
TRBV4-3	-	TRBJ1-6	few	CASSQGGRNSPLHF	TGCGCCAGCAGCCAAGGGGGCCGAAATTCACCCCTCCACTTT
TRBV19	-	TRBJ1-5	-	CASSILDSNQPQHF	TGTGCCAGTAGTATCCTGGATAGCAATCAGCCCCAGCATTTT
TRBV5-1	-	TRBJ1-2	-	CASSLGQLDYGYTF	TGCGCCAGCAGCTTGGGACAGTTGGACTATGGCTACACCTTC
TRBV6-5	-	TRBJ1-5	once	CASSYRRGQPQHF	TGTGCCAGCAGTTACCGGAGGGGTCAGCCCCAGCATTTT
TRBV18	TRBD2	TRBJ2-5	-	CASSPDAGVGETQYF	TGTGCCAGCTCACCAGACGCGGGAGTAGGGGAGACCCAGTACTTC
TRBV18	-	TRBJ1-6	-	CASSPGTSPESPLHF	TGTGCCAGCTCACCCGGGACTAGTCCCGAATCACCCCTCCACTTT
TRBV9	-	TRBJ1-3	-	CASSAQGFSGNTIYF	TGTGCCAGCAGCGCACAGGGTTTCTCTGGAAACACCATATATTTT
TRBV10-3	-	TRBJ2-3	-	CAISEEGFTDTQYF	TGTGCCATCAGTGAAGAGGGCTTCACAGATACGCAGTATTTT
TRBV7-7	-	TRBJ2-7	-	CASSLEGTHEQYF	TGTGCTAGCAGCTTAGAGGGTACCCACGAGCAGTACTTC
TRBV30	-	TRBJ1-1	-	CAWSALEAFF	TGTGCCTGGAGTGCCCTTGAAGCTTTCTTT
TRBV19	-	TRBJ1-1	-	CASTLKFGALVGTEAFF	TGTGCCAGTACCCTTAAATTCGGGGCCTTAGTAGGGACTGAAGCTTTCTTT
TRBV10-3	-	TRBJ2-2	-	CAISLSSNTGELFF	TGTGCCATCAGTCTTTCGTCGAACACCGGGGAGCTGTTTTTT
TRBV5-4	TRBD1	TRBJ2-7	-	CASSLAGTVGEQYF	TGTGCCAGCAGCTTAGCCGGGACAGTGGGCGAGCAGTACTTC
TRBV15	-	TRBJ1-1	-	CATSREPGRITEAFF	TGTGCCACCAGCAGAGAACCCGGACGGATCACTGAAGCTTTCTTT
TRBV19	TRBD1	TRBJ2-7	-	CASKDRDRVSEQYF	TGTGCCAGTAAAGACCGGGACAGGGTAAGCGAGCAGTACTTC
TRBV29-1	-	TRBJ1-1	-	CSVEDLRGNTEAFF	TGCAGCGTTGAAGATCTCAGGGGAAACACTGAAGCTTTCTTT
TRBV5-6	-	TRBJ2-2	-	CASSLITGANTGELFF	TGTGCCAGCAGCTTGATTACAGGAGCGAACACCGGGGAGCTGTTTTTT
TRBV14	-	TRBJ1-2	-	CASSQENQGIAYGYTF	TGTGCCAGCAGCCAAGAAAACCAGGGAATTGCGTATGGCTACACCTTC
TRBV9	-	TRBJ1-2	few	CASSVGGNYGYTF	TGTGCCAGCAGCGTAGGGGGGAACTATGGCTACACCTTC
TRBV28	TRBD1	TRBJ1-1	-	CATQTGTANTEAFF	TGTGCCACACAGACCGGGACAGCCAACACTGAAGCTTTCTTT